The 7 T cell receptor beta chains presented below share a single source sample, sequenced in a study of blood T cell repertoires in COVID-19 (dated by TCRdb to the early 2020s). To prepare the library, the immunoSEQ multiplex PCR assay was applied. TCRdb limited this immuneACCESS table to in-frame rearrangements with V and J called. A share of clones is missing; checked studies link under half to unresolved V genes, and the rest is unexplained. This sample comprises around 380,000 clones, approximately 80% of them detected only once. 0.85% to 1.2% of the sample comes from the top ten. The sample comprised peripheral blood. The receptors shown here come from a human donor with acute or convalescent COVID-19. The donor label of this sample is uncertain.

V gene TRBV2 combines with J gene TRBJ2-3; 11 bases line up with TRBD2. The CDR3 covers 17 residues. Germline V gene sequence: CDR1 SNHLY, CDR2 FYNNEI. V was clipped by 10 bases and J by 0 bases; unmatched bases: 12. CDR3 in DNA: TGTGCCACAACCCTCCTAGCGGGGGGTTCAAGCACAGATACGCAGTATTTT. Protein sequence: CATTLLAGGSSTDTQYF.

This sequence joins TRBV30 and TRBJ2-1; a weak D match, TRBD2 (5 bases). The CDR3 length is 12 residues. The V gene's germline CDR1 is GTSNPN and CDR2 SVGIG (reference sequence). V was trimmed by 5 bases and J by 3 bases, leaving 8 bases between them. DNA for the CDR3: TGTGCCTGGCTCCGGGACTACAATGAGCAGTTCTTC. It is translated as CAWLRDYNEQFF.

V gene TRBV7-8 combines with J gene TRBJ2-7; 8 bases fit TRBD2. The J segment lost 5 bases and the V segment lost 5 bases, leaving 14 bases of the junction unmatched. CDR1 is SGHVS and CDR2 is FQNEAQ in the germline V gene. The CDR3 is 16 amino acids. This chain's CDR3 is CASSLGLGPSGHEQYF. CDR3 coding DNA: TGTGCCAGCAGCCTGGGACTAGGACCCTCGGGGCACGAGCAGTACTTC.

The rearrangement links TRBV11-2 to TRBJ1-3; perhaps TRBD1 as D (5 bases). The CDR3 is 17 residues long. Germline V lookup: CDR1 SGHAT, CDR2 FQNNGV. Trimming took off 5 bases at V and 4 bases at J, with 21 bases between the two ends. The DNA for the CDR3 is TGTGCCAGCAGCGTCCTCCGACAGCCCGTGGACGGAAACACCATATATTTT. This translates into CASSVLRQPVDGNTIYF.

V gene TRBV6-6 combines with J gene TRBJ1-2; D remains unclear. CDR3 length: 14 amino acids. Trimming took off 0 bases at V and 2 bases at J, with 7 bases between the two ends. Germline V gives CDR1 MNHNY, CDR2 SVGAGI (reference sequence). The CDR3 loop is CASSYSDINYGYTF. The CDR3 nucleotides are TGTGCCAGCAGTTACTCAGACATAAACTATGGCTACACCTTC.

The chain carries TRBV15 and TRBJ2-2; 7 nucleotides agree with TRBD1. The CDR3 length is 16 residues. CDR1 LNHNV and CDR2 YYDKDF come from the germline V gene (reference sequence). The J segment lost 5 bases and the V segment lost 0 bases, leaving 6 bases of the junction unmatched. The CDR3 region has the DNA TGTGCCACCAGCAGAGATTCCGGGACAGTGACCGGGGAGCTGTTTTTT. Translated, it gives CATSRDSGTVTGELFF.

V gene TRBV7-9 combines with J gene TRBJ2-2, with D possibly TRBD1 on 5 matching bases. The CDR3 is made up of 16 amino acids. CDR1 and CDR2 (germline): SEHNR, FQNEAQ (reference sequence). V shed 5 bases and J shed 2 bases, with 15 bases lying between them. CDR3 residues: CASSRSARGNTGELFF. The CDR3 DNA is TGTGCCAGCAGCCGGTCGGCTAGGGGTAACACCGGGGAGCTGTTTTTT.